One sample yielded the 32 T cell receptor beta chains listed below, sequenced in a study of T cells in Graves' hyperthyroidism and ophthalmopathy. RNA transcripts provided the source from which TCR beta CDR3 regions were amplified. Initially, a first-round RT-PCR of the TCR CDR3 employed the HTBI primer set. TCRdb itself ran the multiplex PCR reads through MiXCR, one entry per CDR3 protein. This sample has around 200,000 distinct CDR3 sequences, with more than 15% found just once. The source material was blood. These receptors came from a woman aged 50 to 65 with Graves' hyperthyroidism.

This clonotype was counted many times. The rearrangement uses TRBV9 and TRBJ1-2; a weak D match, TRBD1 (6 bases). The ends were cut back, 2 bases at V and 3 bases at J, with 14 bases in the middle. CDR3 length: 15 amino acids. Germline CDR1 SGDLS, CDR2 YYNGEE. In nucleotides, the CDR3 is TGTGCCAGCAGCGTTCGAACGGGACAATACTATGGCTACACCTTC. Protein: CASSVRTGQYYGYTF.

This clonotype was seen ten or more times. V gene TRBV6-2 or TRBV6-3 combines with J gene TRBJ2-2; the match to TRBD1 covers 7 bases. Germline V gene lookup returns CDR1 MNHEY and CDR2 SVGEGT. The CDR3 is made up of 13 amino acids. Trimming took 2 bases from V and 7 from J; bases not matched to a gene: 1. In DNA, the CDR3 is TGTGCCAGCAGTTACCCAGGGGGCGGGGAGCTGTTTTTT. Encoded protein: CASSYPGGGELFF.

Remarks on this clonotype: At one end, the junction sequence differs from germline, possibly due to a read error. The chain employs TRBV30 and TRBJ1-1, with TRBD1 matching 7 bases. This CDR3 is built from 14 residues. Germline V gene lookup returns CDR1 GTSNPN and CDR2 SVGIG (reference sequence). The DNA for the CDR3 is TGCGCCTGCTCCGGGACAGCTTTGAACACTGAAGCTTTCTTT. This sequence encodes CACSGTALNTEAFF.

V gene TRBV3-1 combines with J gene TRBJ1-5; perhaps TRBD1 as D (6 bases). CDR3 size: 17 residues. Germline V CDR1 and CDR2: LGHDT, YNNKEL (reference sequence). Trimming shortened V by 1 base and J by 2 bases, and 15 bases separated the two germline ends. The CDR3 protein is CASSQGRGRGGNQPQHF. The CDR3 DNA reads TGTGCCAGCAGCCAAGGACGGGGCAGGGGAGGCAATCAGCCCCAGCATTTT.

As regards this clonotype: A much larger clone differs from this one at a single base, so this may be a read error. This chain connects TRBV20-1 to TRBJ2-2; a weak D match, TRBD1 (6 bases). The CDR3 runs to 14 residues. The germline V gene encodes CDR1 DFQATT and CDR2 SNEGSKA (reference sequence). CDR3 amino acids: CGATDRINTGELFF. CDR3 DNA: TGCGGTGCAACCGACAGGATTAACACCGGGGAGCTGTTTTTT.

Only a few counts were recorded for this clonotype. The V call is TRBV20-1, the J call TRBJ2-3, with TRBD1 as a possible D gene (6 bases). There are 14 residues in the CDR3. The V gene's germline CDR1 is DFQATT and CDR2 SNEGSKA (reference sequence). V was pared by 2 bases and J by 2 bases, with 11 bases between. The chain's CDR3 is CSARPTGTTDTQYF. CDR3 DNA: TGCAGTGCTAGACCGACAGGTACCACAGATACGCAGTATTTT.

The table lists this clonotype with a few counts. V usage is TRBV5-1 and J usage is TRBJ2-5; D gene ambiguous. The CDR3 consists of 15 residues. Trimming shortened V by 4 bases and J by 1 base, and 14 bases separated the two germline ends. Germline values: CDR1 SGHRS, CDR2 YFSETQ. The CDR3 nucleotides are TGCGCCAGCAGCCACATGGCAGGTTCCCAAGAGACCCAGTACTTC. Its protein product is CASSHMAGSQETQYF.

The chain couples TRBV5-6 to TRBJ2-6; a weak D match, TRBD2 (7 bases). The CDR3 runs to 17 residues. Germline-derived CDR1 and CDR2 are SGHDT and YYEEEE. Trimming took 10 bases from V and 1 from J, leaving 21 bases between them. The CDR3: CAGNRRGGYSGANVLTF. CDR3 bases: TGTGCCGGAAATCGGAGGGGGGGATATTCTGGGGCCAACGTCCTGACTTTC. Supplemented by reference TRBV5-6 and TRBJ2-6, the full variable domain reads DAGVTQSPTHLIKTRGQQVTLRCSPKSGHDTVSWYQQALGQGPQFIFQYYEEEERQRGNFPDRFSGHQFPNYSSELNVNALLLGDSALYLCAGNRRGGYSGANVLTFGAGSRLTVL.

This clonotype showed up many times. The chain recombines TRBV7-3 with TRBJ2-2; D might be TRBD2 (6 bases). Trimming removed 0 bases at V and 4 bases at J, with 15 bases between. This CDR3 has 17 amino acids. Germline lookup yields CDR1 SGHTA and CDR2 FQGTGA. CDR3: CASSLTPYSGSTGELFF. CDR3 in DNA: TGTGCCAGCAGCTTAACGCCTTACAGCGGGTCCACCGGGGAGCTGTTTTTT.

A single count supports this clonotype. A read error may account for a junction end that differs from germline. The chain carries TRBV4-1 and TRBJ1-2; D is possibly TRBD1 (5 bases). CDR3 length: 12 residues. Germline-derived CDR1 and CDR2 are MGHRA and YSYEKL. Here the CDR3 DNA reads TGCGCCGGCAGCCAGTTGAGGGACGGCTACACCTTC. Translation gives CAGSQLRDGYTF.

Comments on this clonotype: This may be a read error, as it is one base from a much larger clone. The chain uses TRBV6-5 and TRBJ2-1, with TRBD2 matching over 7 bases. J gave up 5 bases and V 2 bases, and 12 bases lay outside the gene matches. Germline CDR1 is MNHEY and CDR2 is SVGAGI. The CDR3 is made up of 17 amino acids. The CDR3 DNA is TGTGCCAGCAGTTACCGTCCGGGAGGTTCCCCCCACAATGAGCAGTTCTTC. This sequence encodes CASSYRPGGSPHNEQFF.

This clonotype was recorded only once. The chain joins TRBV10-1 to TRBJ2-3; maybe TRBD2 (6 bases). Germline assignment: CDR1 WNHNN and CDR2 SYGVQD (reference sequence). The CDR3 extends over 14 amino acids. Deletions cut 3 bases from V and 8 bases from J, with 15 bases between. This CDR3 reads CASSDSTGRTTQYF. The CDR3 bases are TGCGCCAGCAGTGATTCCACTGGGAGGACTACGCAGTATTTT.

This clonotype turned up a few times. V gene TRBV6-5 combines with J gene TRBJ1-1; D is undetermined. The CDR3 spans 16 residues. The germline V gene encodes CDR1 MNHEY and CDR2 SVGAGI. V dropped 2 bases and J dropped 4 bases, with 17 bases sitting between them. The CDR3 here is CASSYNPPPKGTEAFF. DNA for the CDR3: TGTGCCAGCAGTTACAACCCACCCCCGAAGGGCACTGAAGCTTTCTTT.

The chain recombines TRBV2 with TRBJ2-5; 7 bases align to TRBD2. The CDR3 runs 15 residues. V dropped 4 bases and J dropped 5; count of bases not matched to a gene: 10. Germline values: CDR1 SNHLY, CDR2 FYNNEI. The CDR3 coding sequence is TGTGCCAGCAGTGTAACCAGCGGGAATAGCGAGACCCAGTACTTC. Translating gives CASSVTSGNSETQYF.

This clonotype appeared many times. The chain couples TRBV5-1 to TRBJ1-5, with D maybe TRBD1 (5 bases). Germline V gene lookup returns CDR1 SGHRS and CDR2 YFSETQ. The CDR3 is 18 residues long. Trimming removed 0 bases from V and 2 bases from J, with 18 bases in between. The CDR3 region has the DNA TGCGCCAGCAGCTTGGGGGCTTGGGACGGTCCAGGCAATCAGCCCCAGCATTTT. This sequence encodes CASSLGAWDGPGNQPQHF.

This clonotype showed up many times. The V and J genes are TRBV4-1 and TRBJ1-2; TRBD1 matches 8 bases. The V gene's germline CDR1 is MGHRA and CDR2 YSYEKL. The CDR3 has 16 amino acids. J was trimmed by 4 bases and V by 3 bases; bases with no gene match: 10. In DNA form, the CDR3 reads TGCGCCAGCAGCCACACTACGGACAGGGCAAGCTATGGCTACACCTTC. This translates into CASSHTTDRASYGYTF.

In its sample, this clonotype was seen many times. The chain uses TRBV6-2 or TRBV6-3 and TRBJ1-3; possibly TRBD1 for D (5 bases). Germline V gene sequence: CDR1 MNHEY, CDR2 SVGEGT. Trimming shortened V by 10 bases and J by 0 bases, and 16 bases separated the two germline ends. There are 15 residues in the CDR3. CDR3 residues: CATSLGAISGNTIYF. DNA of the CDR3: TGTGCCACGTCCCTCGGGGCCATCTCTGGAAACACCATATATTTT.

The sample holds many counts of this clonotype. The chain is built from TRBV7-9 and TRBJ2-5; D perhaps matches TRBD1 (6 bases). Trimming took off 0 bases at V and 10 bases at J, with 12 bases between the two ends. Germline CDR1 and CDR2: SEHNR and FQNEAQ (reference sequence). The length of the CDR3 is 13 residues. The CDR3 DNA reads TGTGCCAGCAGCTTAGCGGGGGCCTTCAGCCAGTACTTC. Translated: CASSLAGAFSQYF.

The CDR3 DNA reads TGTGCCAGCAAGGTTGGGCAGTGGAATTCACCCCTCCACTTT. Translated: CASKVGQWNSPLHF. The chain is built from TRBV28 and TRBJ1-6; D call uncertain. Deletions cut 7 bases from V and 7 bases from J, with 14 bases between. CDR1 is MDHEN and CDR2 is SYDVKM in the germline V gene. This CDR3 is 14 amino acids long.

Ten or more counts support this clonotype. The chain joins TRBV20-1 to TRBJ2-7, with unresolved D. This CDR3 is 11 amino acids long. Germline V gene sequence: CDR1 DFQATT, CDR2 SNEGSKA (reference sequence). Trimming took 4 bases from V and 1 from J, leaving 5 bases between them. The CDR3 here is CSATRSYEQYF. CDR3 nucleotide sequence: TGCAGTGCTACTAGGTCCTACGAGCAGTACTTC.

At least ten counts were recorded for this clonotype. The chain employs TRBV29-1 and TRBJ1-1; D perhaps matches TRBD1 (5 bases). The V and J ends lost 5 bases and 5 bases respectively, with 15 bases between them. Germline V lookup: CDR1 SQVTM, CDR2 ANQGSEA. This CDR3 contains 13 residues. The chain's CDR3 is CSVLQGLGTEAFF. CDR3 DNA: TGCAGCGTTCTCCAGGGTTTAGGGACTGAAGCTTTCTTT.

This clonotype was picked up many times. V usage is TRBV7-9 and J usage is TRBJ2-2, with D possibly being TRBD1 or TRBD2 (5 bases each). Germline V lookup: CDR1 SEHNR, CDR2 FQNEAQ (reference sequence). Trimming cost V 1 base and J 5 bases, with 14 bases left between them. The CDR3 is 16 amino acids. The DNA of the CDR3 is TGTGCCAGCAGCTTAGTATCGGCAGGGACGACCGGGGAGCTGTTTTTT. Protein product: CASSLVSAGTTGELFF.

The chain uses TRBV2 and TRBJ1-2; weak D call: TRBD1 (5 bases). Per the germline V gene, CDR1 is SNHLY and CDR2 is FYNNEI. The CDR3 is 12 residues long. V was pared by 7 bases and J by 4 bases, with 10 bases between. The CDR3 is CASNRQLYGYTF. CDR3 in DNA: TGTGCCAGCAACCGACAGCTCTATGGCTACACCTTC.

A word on this clonotype: A read error may be the cause here, since a much bigger clone is one base away. V usage is TRBV5-6 and J usage is TRBJ2-5; D not resolved. The V gene's germline CDR1 is SGHDT and CDR2 YYEEEE. Trimming removed 7 bases at V and 5 bases at J, with 24 bases between. This CDR3 is 16 amino acids long. CDR3 coding DNA: TGTGCCAGCGGCCCCCCGCCGGTTAAGACTTTGGAGACCCAGTACTTC. As protein: CASGPPPVKTLETQYF.

This clonotype was observed many times. The rearrangement uses TRBV12-3 or TRBV12-4 and TRBJ1-4, with D possibly TRBD1 on 5 matching bases. Trimming took off 8 bases at V and 5 bases at J, with 12 bases between the two ends. The CDR3 loop spans 13 amino acids. The chain's CDR3 is CASLRQSNEKLFF. CDR3 DNA sequence: TGTGCCAGCCTTCGACAGTCGAATGAAAAACTGTTTTTT.

This clonotype was observed many times. The rearrangement uses TRBV20-1 and TRBJ2-4; possibly TRBD1 or TRBD2 for D (5 bases each). The germline gives CDR1 DFQATT, CDR2 SNEGSKA (reference sequence). The CDR3 has 14 residues. V was shortened by 0 bases and J by 5 bases, with 11 bases between the two germline ends. CDR3 nucleotide sequence: TGCAGTGCTAGAGAGGGGACGGTTCAAAACATTCAGTACTTC. The encoded protein is CSAREGTVQNIQYF.

The gene calls are TRBV4-2 and TRBJ2-2; 8 bases are shared with TRBD2. V shed 1 base, J shed 4 bases, and the junction held 11 bases outside the gene matches. Looked up from germline, CDR1 is LGHNA and CDR2 is YNFKEQ. The CDR3 runs to 18 residues. The chain's CDR3 is CASSQVRGAGGPTGELFF. CDR3 sequence (DNA): TGTGCCAGCAGCCAAGTGCGTGGGGCGGGGGGCCCCACCGGGGAGCTGTTTTTT.

This clonotype was recorded at least ten times. This chain links TRBV2 with TRBJ1-1; tentative D call: TRBD1 (5 bases). CDR1 is SNHLY, CDR2 FYNNEI, per germline. This CDR3 is 13 amino acids long. This chain's CDR3 is CGVTQRGRTEAFF. The CDR3 DNA follows: TGTGGCGTCACACAGCGGGGCCGGACTGAAGCTTTCTTT. The entire variable domain, with the rest obtained from reference TRBV2 and TRBJ1-1, is as follows: EPEVTQTPSHQVTQMGQEVILRCVPISNHLYFYWYRQILGQKVEFLVSFYNNEISEKSEIFDDQFSVERPDGSNFTLKIRSTKLEDSAMYFCGVTQRGRTEAFFGQGTRLTVV.

This clonotype was detected many times. V usage is TRBV6-5 and J usage is TRBJ2-5, with no clear D. The CDR3 consists of 13 residues. V was cut by 2 bases and J by 5 bases, with 9 bases left in between. The germline CDR1 and CDR2 sequences are MNHEY and SVGAGI. Here the CDR3 DNA reads TGTGCCAGCAGTTACGTAGATGGGGAGACCCAGTACTTC. Protein: CASSYVDGETQYF.

The chain carries TRBV4-1 and TRBJ2-3, with D tentatively TRBD2 (6 bases). Germline V gene sequence: CDR1 MGHRA, CDR2 YSYEKL. V lost 1 base and J 6 bases, leaving 14 bases between the germline ends. This CDR3 region has 15 residues. This CDR3 is CASSQVGRRSDTQYF. The CDR3 DNA reads as TGCGCCAGCAGCCAAGTAGGGAGGAGGAGCGATACGCAGTATTTT.

As regards this clonotype: Being one base from a much bigger clone, this may be a read error. The V call is TRBV24-1, the J call TRBJ2-7; D could derive from TRBD1 or TRBD2 (5 bases each). CDR3 length equals 13 residues. Germline assignment: CDR1 KGHDR and CDR2 SFDVKD. The CDR3 DNA is TGTGCCATCAGTGACCAGAGGGGAGACGAGCAGTACTTC. Translation: CAISDQRGDEQYF.

The chain joins TRBV19 to TRBJ1-2; perhaps TRBD1 as D (5 bases). V was clipped by 9 bases and J by 2 bases, with 19 bases between them. The CDR3 is 15 amino acids. Germline CDR1 and CDR2: LNHDA and SQIVND (reference sequence). The CDR3: CASQTGTAGNYGYTF. The CDR3, as DNA: TGTGCCAGCCAGACCGGGACTGCGGGAAACTATGGCTACACCTTC. Full variable domain (missing parts from reference TRBV19 and TRBJ1-2): DGGITQSPKYLFRKEGQNVTLSCEQNLNHDAMYWYRQDPGQGLRLIYYSQIVNDFQKGDIAEGYSVSREKKESFPLTVTSAQKNPTAFYLCASQTGTAGNYGYTFGSGTRLTVV.